Below, one TCR beta chain is given with its context. Its specificity is unknown. Per germline, CDR1 SGHVS and CDR2 FNYEAQ. The CDR3 has 14 amino acids. Trimming shortened V by 5 bases and J by 4 bases, and 14 bases separated the two germline ends. Sequencing used immunoSEQ multiplex PCR; TCRdb keeps in-frame clones, though not all of them. The data contain over 75,000 clones, 60% to 70% of them seen just once; the ten biggest clones take up 50%. The source of the sample is a study of shared clonotypes between healthy human individuals. Findings and limits, study-wide: When naive CD4 clonotypes were compared across several donors, around 5% were shared. Generation probabilities of non-shared clonotypes were lower (relative to those shared by all four donors).

The V gene is TRBV7-6, the J gene TRBJ1-1; D gene unclear. Specimen: memory CD8+ T cells sorted from blood. The sample's subset: CD45RO+ cells pooled with CCR7-negative TemRA cells. The TCR sequence derives from a man under 40 in good health. The CDR3 here is CASSTQNVGTEAFF. The CDR3, as DNA: TGTGCCAGCAGCACACAAAACGTGGGCACTGAAGCTTTCTTT.